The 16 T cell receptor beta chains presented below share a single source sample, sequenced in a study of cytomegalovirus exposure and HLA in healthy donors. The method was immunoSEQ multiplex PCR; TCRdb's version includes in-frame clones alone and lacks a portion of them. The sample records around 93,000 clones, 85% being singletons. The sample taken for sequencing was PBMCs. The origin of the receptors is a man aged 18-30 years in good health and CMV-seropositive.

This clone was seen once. Written as DNA, the CDR3 is TGTGCCAGCAGCAATAGAGGAGGCTTCTCTAGCACAGATACGCAGTATTTT. Protein sequence: CASSNRGGFSSTDTQYF. The V and J genes are TRBV28 and TRBJ2-3, with D maybe TRBD2 (5 bases). CDR3 length equals 17 residues. Germline-derived CDR1 and CDR2 are MDHEN and SYDVKM. V lost 6 bases and J lost 0, with 19 bases in between.

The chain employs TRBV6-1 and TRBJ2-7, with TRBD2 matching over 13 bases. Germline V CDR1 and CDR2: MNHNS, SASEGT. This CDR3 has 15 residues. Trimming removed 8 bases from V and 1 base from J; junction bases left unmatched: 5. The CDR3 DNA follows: TGTGCCAGCGTAGGACTAGCGGGAGTATCCTACGAGCAGTACTTC. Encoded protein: CASVGLAGVSYEQYF.

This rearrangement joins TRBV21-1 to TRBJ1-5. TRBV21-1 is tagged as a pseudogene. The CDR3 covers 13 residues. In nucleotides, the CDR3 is TGTGCCAGCAGCAAAAGGACTCGACAGCCCCAGCATTTT. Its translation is CASSKRTRQPQHF.

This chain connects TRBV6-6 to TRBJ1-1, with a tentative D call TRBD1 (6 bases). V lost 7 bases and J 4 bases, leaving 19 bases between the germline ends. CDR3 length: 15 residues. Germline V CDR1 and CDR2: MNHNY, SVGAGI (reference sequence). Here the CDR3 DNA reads TGTGCCAGCACGCCCGGGGGGGGCCTTAGCACTGAAGCTTTCTTT. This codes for CASTPGGGLSTEAFF.

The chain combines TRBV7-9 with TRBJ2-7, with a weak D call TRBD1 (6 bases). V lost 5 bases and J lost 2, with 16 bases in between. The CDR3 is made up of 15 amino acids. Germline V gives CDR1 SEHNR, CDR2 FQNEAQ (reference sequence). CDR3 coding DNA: TGTGCCAGCAGCCCCCCAGGGGCTAGAGCCTACGAGCAGTACTTC. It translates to CASSPPGARAYEQYF.

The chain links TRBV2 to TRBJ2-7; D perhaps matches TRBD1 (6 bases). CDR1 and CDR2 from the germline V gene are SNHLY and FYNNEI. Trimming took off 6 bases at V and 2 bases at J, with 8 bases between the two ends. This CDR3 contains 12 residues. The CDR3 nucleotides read TGTGCCAGCAGGAGACAGGCCTACGAGCAGTACTTC. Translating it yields CASRRQAYEQYF.

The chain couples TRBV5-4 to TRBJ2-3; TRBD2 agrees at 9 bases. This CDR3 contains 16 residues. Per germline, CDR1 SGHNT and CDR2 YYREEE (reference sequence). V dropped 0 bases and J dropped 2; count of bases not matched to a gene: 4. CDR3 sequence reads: CASSLGLAGFTDTQYF. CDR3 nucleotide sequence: TGTGCCAGCAGCTTGGGGCTAGCGGGGTTCACAGATACGCAGTATTTT.

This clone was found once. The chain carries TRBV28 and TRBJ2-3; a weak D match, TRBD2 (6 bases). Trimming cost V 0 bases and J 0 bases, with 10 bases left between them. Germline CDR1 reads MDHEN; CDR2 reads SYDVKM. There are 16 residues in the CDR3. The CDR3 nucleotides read TGTGCCAGCAGTTTATGGTGGGAGGCTAGCACAGATACGCAGTATTTT. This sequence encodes CASSLWWEASTDTQYF.

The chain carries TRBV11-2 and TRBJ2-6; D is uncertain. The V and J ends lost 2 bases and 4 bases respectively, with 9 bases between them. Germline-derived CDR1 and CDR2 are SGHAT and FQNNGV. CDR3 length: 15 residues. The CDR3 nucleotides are TGTGCCAGCAGCTTATTTCTGGAGGGGGCCAACGTCCTGACTTTC. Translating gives CASSLFLEGANVLTF.

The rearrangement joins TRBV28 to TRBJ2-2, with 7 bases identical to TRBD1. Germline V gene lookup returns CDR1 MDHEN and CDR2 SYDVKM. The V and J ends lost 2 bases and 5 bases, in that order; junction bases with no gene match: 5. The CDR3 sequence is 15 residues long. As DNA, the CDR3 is TGTGCCAGCAGTTTAGGCAGGGGGTATACCGGGGAGCTGTTTTTT. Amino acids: CASSLGRGYTGELFF.

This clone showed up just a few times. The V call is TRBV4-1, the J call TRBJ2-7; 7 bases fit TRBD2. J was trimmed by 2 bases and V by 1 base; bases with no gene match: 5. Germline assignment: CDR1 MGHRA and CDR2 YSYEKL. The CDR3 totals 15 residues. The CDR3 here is CASSQVSSGTYEQYF. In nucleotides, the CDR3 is TGCGCCAGCAGCCAAGTTTCTAGCGGTACCTACGAGCAGTACTTC.

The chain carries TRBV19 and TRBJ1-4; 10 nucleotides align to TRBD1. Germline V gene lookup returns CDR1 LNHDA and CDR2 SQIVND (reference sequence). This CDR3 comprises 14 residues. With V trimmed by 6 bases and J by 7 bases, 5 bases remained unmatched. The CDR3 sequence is CASRNRDRGEKLFF. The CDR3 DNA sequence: TGTGCCAGTAGGAACCGGGACAGGGGTGAAAAACTGTTTTTT.

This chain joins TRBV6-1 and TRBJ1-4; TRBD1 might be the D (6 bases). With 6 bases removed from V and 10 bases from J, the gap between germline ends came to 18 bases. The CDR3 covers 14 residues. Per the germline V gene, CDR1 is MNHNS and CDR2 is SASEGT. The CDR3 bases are TGTGCCAGCAGACCCGACAGGCGAACGGGAAAACTGTTTTTT. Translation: CASRPDRRTGKLFF.

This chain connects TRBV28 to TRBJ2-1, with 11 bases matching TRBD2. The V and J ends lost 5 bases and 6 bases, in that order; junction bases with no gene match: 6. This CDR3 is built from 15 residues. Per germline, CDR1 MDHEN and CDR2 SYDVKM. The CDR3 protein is CASSVAGGPGNEQFF. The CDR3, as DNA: TGTGCCAGCAGTGTAGCGGGAGGGCCGGGCAATGAGCAGTTCTTC.

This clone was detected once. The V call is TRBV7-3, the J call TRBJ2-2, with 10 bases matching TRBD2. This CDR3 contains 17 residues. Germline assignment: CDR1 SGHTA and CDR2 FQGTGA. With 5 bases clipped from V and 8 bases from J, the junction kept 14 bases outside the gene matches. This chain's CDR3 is CASSPGSASGRSGELFF. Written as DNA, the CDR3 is TGTGCCAGCAGCCCAGGGAGTGCTAGCGGGAGATCTGGGGAGCTGTTTTTT.

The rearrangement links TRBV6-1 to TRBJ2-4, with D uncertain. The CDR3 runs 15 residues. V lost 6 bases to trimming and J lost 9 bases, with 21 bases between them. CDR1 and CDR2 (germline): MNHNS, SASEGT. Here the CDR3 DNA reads TGTGCCAGCAGCGACCCGAGGCGTACTTGGAGCATTCAGTACTTC. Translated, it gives CASSDPRRTWSIQYF.